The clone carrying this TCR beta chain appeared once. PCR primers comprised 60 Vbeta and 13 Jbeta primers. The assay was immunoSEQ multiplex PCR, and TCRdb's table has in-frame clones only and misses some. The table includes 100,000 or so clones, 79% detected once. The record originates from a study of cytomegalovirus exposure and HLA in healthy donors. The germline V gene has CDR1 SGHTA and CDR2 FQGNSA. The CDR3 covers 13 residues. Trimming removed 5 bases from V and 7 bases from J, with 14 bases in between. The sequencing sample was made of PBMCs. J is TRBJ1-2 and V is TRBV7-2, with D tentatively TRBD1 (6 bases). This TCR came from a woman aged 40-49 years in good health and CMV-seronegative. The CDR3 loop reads CASSTTGQGGYTF. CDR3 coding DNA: TGTGCCAGCAGCACCACAGGGCAGGGTGGCTACACCTTC. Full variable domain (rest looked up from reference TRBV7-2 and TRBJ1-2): GAGVSQSPSNKVTEKGKDVELRCDPISGHTALYWYRQSLGQGLEFLIYFQGNSAPDKSGLPSDRFSAERTGGSVSTLTIQRTQQEDSAVYLCASSTTGQGGYTFGSGTRLTVV.